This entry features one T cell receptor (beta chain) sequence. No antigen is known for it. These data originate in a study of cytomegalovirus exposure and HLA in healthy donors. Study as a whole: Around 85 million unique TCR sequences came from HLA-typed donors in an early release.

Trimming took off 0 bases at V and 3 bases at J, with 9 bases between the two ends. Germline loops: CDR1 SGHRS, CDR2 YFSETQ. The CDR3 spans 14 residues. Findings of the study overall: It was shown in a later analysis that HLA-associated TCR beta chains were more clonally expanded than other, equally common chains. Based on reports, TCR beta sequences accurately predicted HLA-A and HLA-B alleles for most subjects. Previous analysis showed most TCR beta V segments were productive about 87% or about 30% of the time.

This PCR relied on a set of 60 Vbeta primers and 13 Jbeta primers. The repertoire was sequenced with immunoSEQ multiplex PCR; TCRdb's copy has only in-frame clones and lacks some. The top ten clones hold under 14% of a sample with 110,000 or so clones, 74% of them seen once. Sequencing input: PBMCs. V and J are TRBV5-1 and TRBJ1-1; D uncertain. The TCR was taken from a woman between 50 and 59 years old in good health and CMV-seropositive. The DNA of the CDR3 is TGCGCCAGCAGCTTGGTAGCAGAATACACTGAAGCTTTCTTT. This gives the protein CASSLVAEYTEAFF.